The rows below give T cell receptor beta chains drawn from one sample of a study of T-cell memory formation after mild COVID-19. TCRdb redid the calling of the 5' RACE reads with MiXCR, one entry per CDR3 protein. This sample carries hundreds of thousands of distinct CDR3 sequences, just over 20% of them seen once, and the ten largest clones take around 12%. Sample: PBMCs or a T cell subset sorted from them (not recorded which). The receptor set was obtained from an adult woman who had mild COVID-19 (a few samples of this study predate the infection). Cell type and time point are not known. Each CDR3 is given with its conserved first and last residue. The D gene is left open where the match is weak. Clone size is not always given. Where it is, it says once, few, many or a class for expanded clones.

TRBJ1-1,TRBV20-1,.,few,TGCAGTGCTAGAGATCCGTTTCGAGGTATGAACACTGAAGCTTTCTTT,CSARDPFRGMNTEAFF
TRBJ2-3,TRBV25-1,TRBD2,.,TGTGCCAGCAGTGACCCGGCGGGGGGAAAGGAAGATACGCAGTATTTT,CASSDPAGGKEDTQYF
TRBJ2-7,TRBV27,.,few,TGTGCCAGCAGACCGCCGGGGAGCGCCCTGGAGCAGTACTTC,CASRPPGSALEQYF
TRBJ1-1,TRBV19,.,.,TGTGCCAGTAGTATTTTGGTAAACACTGAAGCTTTCTTT,CASSILVNTEAFF
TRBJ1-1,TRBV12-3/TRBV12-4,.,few,TGTGCCAGCAGTTTCCCTCAGACAGGAGTAAACACTGAAGCTTTCTTT,CASSFPQTGVNTEAFF
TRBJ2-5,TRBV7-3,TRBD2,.,TGTGCCAGCAGCCAGGGACTAGCGGGGTCCGGGGAGACCCAGTACTTC,CASSQGLAGSGETQYF
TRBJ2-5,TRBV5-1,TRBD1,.,TGCGCCAGCAGCTTTGGGGGACAGGAGAAGACCCAGTACTTC,CASSFGGQEKTQYF
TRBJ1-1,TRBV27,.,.,TGTGCCAGCAGTTTTTCCTTGGAGAACACTGAAGCTTTCTTT,CASSFSLENTEAFF
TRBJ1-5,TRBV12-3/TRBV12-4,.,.,TGTGCCACCAGGACGGGGGAAGGTCAGCCCCAGCATTTT,CATRTGEGQPQHF
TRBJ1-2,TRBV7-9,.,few,TGTGCCAGCAGCTCGTCAGGGTCGTTGATTTATGGCTACACCTTC,CASSSSGSLIYGYTF
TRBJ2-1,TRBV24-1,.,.,TGTGCCACCAGTGCCCCCCGGGCATTTAATGAGCAGTTCTTC,CATSAPRAFNEQFF
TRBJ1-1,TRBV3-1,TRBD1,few,TGTGCCAGCAGCCAGGGACAGGGGAGCACTGAAGCTTTCTTT,CASSQGQGSTEAFF
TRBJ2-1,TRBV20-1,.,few,TGCAGTGCTAGTTCGATGACTAGCTCCTACAATGAGCAGTTCTTC,CSASSMTSSYNEQFF
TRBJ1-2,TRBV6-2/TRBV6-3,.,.,TGTGCCAGCAGGACGACAGTCAACTATGGCTACACCTTC,CASRTTVNYGYTF
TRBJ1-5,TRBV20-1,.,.,TGCAGTGCCATGAACGTATACCAGCGTTACCTTGGCAATCAGCCCCAGCATTTT,CSAMNVYQRYLGNQPQHF
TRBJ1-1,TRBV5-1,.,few,TGCGCCAGCAGCTTCATCGCCGGGGGCAACACTGAAGCTTTCTTT,CASSFIAGGNTEAFF
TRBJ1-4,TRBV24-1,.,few,TGTGCCACCAGTGATTCGGGACATTCTCGAGGGGAAAAACTGTTTTTT,CATSDSGHSRGEKLFF
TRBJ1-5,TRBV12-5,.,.,TGTGCTAGTGCCACCTACCCACAGCCCCAGCATTTT,CASATYPQPQHF
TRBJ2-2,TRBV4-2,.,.,TGTGCCAGCAGCCAAGCCGAATCCGGGGAGCTGTTTTTT,CASSQAESGELFF
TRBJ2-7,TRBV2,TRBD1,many,TGTGCCAGCAGCCGAAAGGGACCAACAGGGGTCGAGCAGTACTTC,CASSRKGPTGVEQYF
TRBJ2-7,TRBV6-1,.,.,TGTGCCAGCGGAAGACCCAGGTCCTACGAGCAGTACTTC,CASGRPRSYEQYF
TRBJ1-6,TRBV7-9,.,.,TGTGCCAGCAGCTTGGATTCAGGGAATTCACCCCTCCACTTT,CASSLDSGNSPLHF
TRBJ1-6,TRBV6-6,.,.,TGTGCCAGCAGTTACGGATTACCTCCGAGGCAGGGGAATTCACCCCTCCACTTT,CASSYGLPPRQGNSPLHF
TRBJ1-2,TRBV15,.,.,TGTGCCACCAGCAGAGATGGGGGTTGGGATGGCTACACCTTC,CATSRDGGWDGYTF
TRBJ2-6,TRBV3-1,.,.,TGTGCCAGCAGCCAAGATCGTGCCAGCCTTTACTCTGGGGCCAACGTCCTGACTTTC,CASSQDRASLYSGANVLTF
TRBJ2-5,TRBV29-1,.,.,TGCAGCGCAGATGCAGGGTTTGCGACCCAGTACTTC,CSADAGFATQYF
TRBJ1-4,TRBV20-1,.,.,TGCAGTGCTAGATCCCCAGGGTCGAGTAATGAAAAACTGTTTTTT,CSARSPGSSNEKLFF
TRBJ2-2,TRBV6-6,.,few,TGTGCCAGCAGTTGGCAGCACACCGGGGAGCTGTTTTTT,CASSWQHTGELFF
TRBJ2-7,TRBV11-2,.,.,TGTGCCAGCAGCTTAAATCAGGGGTTCTACGAGCAGTACTTC,CASSLNQGFYEQYF
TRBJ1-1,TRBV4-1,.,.,TGCGCCAGCAGCCAAGATGGACCTTCACCCACTGAAGCTTTCTTT,CASSQDGPSPTEAFF